This T cell receptor beta chain was identified during a study of resident and recirculating memory T cells in vitiligo. Remarks on this clone: Antigen: not known.

Study-wide results and caveats: Non-conserved TCRs across sites and patients suggested distinct clones per lesion.

Patients' lesions had not changed for the previous 6 months. Anyone treated within the previous three months was excluded. The table came from immunoSEQ multiplex PCR; TCRdb's copy has only in-frame clones and leaves some out. The sample yields tens of thousands of clones, approximately 91% seen once. Trimming cost V 5 bases and J 2 bases, with 20 bases left between them. The V gene's germline CDR1 is LGHNA and CDR2 YNFKEQ. The CDR3 length is 17 residues. The clonotype comes from a male donor with vitiligo. The specimen sequenced was blood. V usage is TRBV4-2 and J usage is TRBJ2-3, with a possible D match to TRBD2 (6 bases). CDR3 DNA sequence: TGTGCCAGCAGCGCACGCCCCAGCCGGGGGAACACAGATACGCAGTATTTT. Residues: CASSARPSRGNTDTQYF.